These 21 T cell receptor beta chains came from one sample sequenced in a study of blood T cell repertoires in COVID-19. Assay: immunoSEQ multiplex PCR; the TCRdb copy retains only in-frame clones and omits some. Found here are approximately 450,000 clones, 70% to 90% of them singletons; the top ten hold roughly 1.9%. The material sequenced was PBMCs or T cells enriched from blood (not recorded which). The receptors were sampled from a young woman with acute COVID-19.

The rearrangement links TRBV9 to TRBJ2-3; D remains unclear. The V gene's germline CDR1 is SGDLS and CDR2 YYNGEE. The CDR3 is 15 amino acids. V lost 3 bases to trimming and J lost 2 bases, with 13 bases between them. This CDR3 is CASSARGGYTDTQYF. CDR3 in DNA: TGTGCCAGCAGCGCCCGTGGCGGATACACAGATACGCAGTATTTT.

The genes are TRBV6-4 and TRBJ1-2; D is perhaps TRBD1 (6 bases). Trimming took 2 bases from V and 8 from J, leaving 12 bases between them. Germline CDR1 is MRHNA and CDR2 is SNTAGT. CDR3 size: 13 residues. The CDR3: CASSDEGVGGYTF. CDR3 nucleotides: TGTGCCAGCAGTGACGAGGGGGTGGGAGGCTACACCTTC.

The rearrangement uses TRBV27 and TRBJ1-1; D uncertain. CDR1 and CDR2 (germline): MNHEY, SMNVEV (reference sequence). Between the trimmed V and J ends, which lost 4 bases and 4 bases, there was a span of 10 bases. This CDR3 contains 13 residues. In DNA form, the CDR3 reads TGTGCCAGCAGTTATGGCGCGGGCACTGAAGCTTTCTTT. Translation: CASSYGAGTEAFF.

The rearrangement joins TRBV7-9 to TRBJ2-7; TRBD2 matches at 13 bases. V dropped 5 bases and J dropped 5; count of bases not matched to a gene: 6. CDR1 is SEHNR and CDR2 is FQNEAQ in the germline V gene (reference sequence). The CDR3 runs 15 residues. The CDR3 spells CASSTTSGRVNEQYF. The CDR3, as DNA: TGTGCCAGCAGCACAACTAGCGGGAGGGTTAACGAGCAGTACTTC.

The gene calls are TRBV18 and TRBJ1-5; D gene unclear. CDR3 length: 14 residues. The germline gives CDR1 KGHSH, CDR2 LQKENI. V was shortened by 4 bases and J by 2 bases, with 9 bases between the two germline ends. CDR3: CASSRSGGNQPQHF. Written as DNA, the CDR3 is TGTGCCAGCTCACGGAGTGGTGGCAATCAGCCCCAGCATTTT. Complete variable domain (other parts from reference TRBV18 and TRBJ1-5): NAGVMQNPRHLVRRRGQEARLRCSPMKGHSHVYWYRQLPEEGLKFMVYLQKENIIDESGMPKERFSAEFPKEGPSILRIQQVVRGDSAAYFCASSRSGGNQPQHFGDGTRLSIL.

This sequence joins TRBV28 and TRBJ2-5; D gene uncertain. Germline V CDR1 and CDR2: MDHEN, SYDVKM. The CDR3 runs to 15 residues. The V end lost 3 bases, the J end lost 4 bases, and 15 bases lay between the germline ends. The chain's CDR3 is CASSFFGSQRETQYF. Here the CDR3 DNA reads TGTGCCAGCAGTTTTTTCGGTAGTCAGCGAGAGACCCAGTACTTC.

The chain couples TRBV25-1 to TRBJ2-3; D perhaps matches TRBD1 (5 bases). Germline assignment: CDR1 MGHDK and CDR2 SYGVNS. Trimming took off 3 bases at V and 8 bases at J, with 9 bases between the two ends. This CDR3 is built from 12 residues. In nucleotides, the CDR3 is TGTGCCAGCAGTGACAGGGTGGGTACGCAGTATTTT. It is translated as CASSDRVGTQYF.

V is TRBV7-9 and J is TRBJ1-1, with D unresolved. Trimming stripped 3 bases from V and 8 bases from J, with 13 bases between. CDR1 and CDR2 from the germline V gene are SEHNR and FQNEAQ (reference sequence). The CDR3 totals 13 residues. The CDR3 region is CASSFPSEPEAFF. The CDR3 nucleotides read TGTGCCAGCAGCTTCCCCAGCGAGCCGGAAGCTTTCTTT.

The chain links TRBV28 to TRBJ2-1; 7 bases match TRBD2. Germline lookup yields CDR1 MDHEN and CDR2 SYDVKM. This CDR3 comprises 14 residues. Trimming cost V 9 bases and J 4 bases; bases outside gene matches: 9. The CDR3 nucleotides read TGTGCCAGTTATAAAGCGGGGAATTACAATGAGCAGTTCTTC. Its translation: CASYKAGNYNEQFF.

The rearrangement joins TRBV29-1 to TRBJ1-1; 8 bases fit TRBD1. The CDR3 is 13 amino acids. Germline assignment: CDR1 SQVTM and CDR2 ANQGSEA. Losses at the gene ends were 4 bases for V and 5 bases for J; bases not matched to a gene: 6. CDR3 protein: CSVVGQGQTEAFF. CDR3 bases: TGCAGCGTTGTTGGACAGGGTCAGACTGAAGCTTTCTTT.

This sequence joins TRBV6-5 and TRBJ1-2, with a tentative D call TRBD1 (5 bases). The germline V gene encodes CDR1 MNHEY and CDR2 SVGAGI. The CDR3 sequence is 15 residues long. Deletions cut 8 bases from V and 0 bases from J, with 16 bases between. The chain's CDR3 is CASFYWGLANYGYTF. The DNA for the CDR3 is TGTGCCAGCTTTTATTGGGGACTAGCTAACTATGGCTACACCTTC.

DNA for the CDR3: TGTGCCAGCAGCTTTACAGGGGACTATGGCTACACCTTC. Its protein product is CASSFTGDYGYTF. This chain uses TRBV11-2 with TRBJ1-2, with 7 positions matching TRBD1. This CDR3 is 13 amino acids long. Germline V gives CDR1 SGHAT, CDR2 FQNNGV. Losses at the gene ends were 3 bases for V and 3 bases for J; bases not matched to a gene: 1.

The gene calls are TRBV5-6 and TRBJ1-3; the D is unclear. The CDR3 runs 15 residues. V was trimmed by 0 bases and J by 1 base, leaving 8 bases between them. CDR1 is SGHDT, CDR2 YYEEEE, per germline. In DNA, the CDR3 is TGTGCCAGCAGCTTGGGGCTCGGGTCTGGAAACACCATATATTTT. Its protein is CASSLGLGSGNTIYF.

The CDR3 loop is CASKGQVLHYEQYF. Written as DNA, the CDR3 is TGTGCCAGCAAAGGACAGGTTCTACACTACGAGCAGTACTTC. The chain links TRBV6-4 to TRBJ2-7, with 7 bases fitting TRBD1. V trimming: 7 bases; J trimming: 3 bases; junction bases outside the gene matches: 9. The CDR3 is made up of 14 amino acids. Looked up from germline, CDR1 is MRHNA and CDR2 is SNTAGT.

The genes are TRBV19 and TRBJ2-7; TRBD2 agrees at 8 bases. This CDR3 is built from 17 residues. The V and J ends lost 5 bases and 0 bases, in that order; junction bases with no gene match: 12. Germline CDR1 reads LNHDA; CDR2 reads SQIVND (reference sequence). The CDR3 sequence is CASSPIFAGGSSYEQYF. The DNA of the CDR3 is TGTGCCAGTAGTCCGATTTTTGCGGGGGGAAGCTCCTACGAGCAGTACTTC.

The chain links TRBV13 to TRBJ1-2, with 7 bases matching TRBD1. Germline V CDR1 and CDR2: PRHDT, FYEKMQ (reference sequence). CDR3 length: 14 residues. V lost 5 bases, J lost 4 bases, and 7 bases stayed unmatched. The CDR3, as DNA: TGTGCCAGCAGCGCTCCAGGGGGGACCTATGGCTACACCTTC. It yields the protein CASSAPGGTYGYTF. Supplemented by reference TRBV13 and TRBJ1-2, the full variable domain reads AAGVIQSPRHLIKEKRETATLKCYPIPRHDTVYWYQQGPGQDPQFLISFYEKMQSDKGSIPDRFSAQQFSDYHSELNMSSLELGDSALYFCASSAPGGTYGYTFGSGTRLTVV.

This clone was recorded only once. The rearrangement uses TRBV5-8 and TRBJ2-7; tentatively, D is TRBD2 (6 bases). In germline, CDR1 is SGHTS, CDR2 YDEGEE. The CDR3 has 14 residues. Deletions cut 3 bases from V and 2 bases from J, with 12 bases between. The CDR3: CASSSGVGTYEQYF. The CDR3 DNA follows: TGTGCCAGCAGCTCGGGGGTAGGAACCTACGAGCAGTACTTC.

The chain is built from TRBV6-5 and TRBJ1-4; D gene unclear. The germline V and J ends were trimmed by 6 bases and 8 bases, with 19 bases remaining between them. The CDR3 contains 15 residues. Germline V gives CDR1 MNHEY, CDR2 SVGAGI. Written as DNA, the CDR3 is TGTGCCAGCAGCTCCAGGACTATCAAGGAGGAAAAACTGTTTTTT. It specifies CASSSRTIKEEKLFF.

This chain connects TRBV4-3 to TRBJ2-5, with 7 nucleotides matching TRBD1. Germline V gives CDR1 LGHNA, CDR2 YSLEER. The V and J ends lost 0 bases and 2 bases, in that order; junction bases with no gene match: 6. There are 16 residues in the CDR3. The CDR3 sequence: CASSQDTGTAQETQYF. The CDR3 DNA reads TGCGCCAGCAGCCAAGACACCGGGACAGCTCAAGAGACCCAGTACTTC.

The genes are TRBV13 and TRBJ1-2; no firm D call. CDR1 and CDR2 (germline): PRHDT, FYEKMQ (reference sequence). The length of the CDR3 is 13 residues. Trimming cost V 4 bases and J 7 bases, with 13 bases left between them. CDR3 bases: TGTGCCAGCAGCTCCCCGACGGAGGGTGGCTACACCTTC. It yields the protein CASSSPTEGGYTF.

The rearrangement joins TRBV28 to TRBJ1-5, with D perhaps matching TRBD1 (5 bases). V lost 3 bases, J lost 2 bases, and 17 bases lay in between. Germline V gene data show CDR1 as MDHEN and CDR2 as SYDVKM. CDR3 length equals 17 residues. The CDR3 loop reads CASSLGGPPYGNQPQHF. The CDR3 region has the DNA TGTGCCAGCAGTTTGGGGGGTCCCCCGTATGGCAATCAGCCCCAGCATTTT.